The 27 T cell receptor beta chains given below trace back to one sample, sequenced in a study of spatial heterogeneity in lung cancer. Time point denoted: sample taken at primary tumor resection. The authors sequenced whole RNA from tumor, nontumor lung or frozen PBMC without sorting. One entry per CDR3 protein, called by TCRdb with MiXCR from the 5' RACE reads. The sample consists of 50,000 or so distinct CDR3 sequences, over 9.5% of them appearing once. The material sequenced was PBMCs, taken at surgery. Receptors originate from a female donor with early-stage non-small cell lung cancer.

This clonotype came up a few times. The chain couples TRBV7-9 to TRBJ1-1; weak D call: TRBD1 (5 bases). CDR1 is SEHNR, CDR2 FQNEAQ, per germline (reference sequence). V lost 4 bases to trimming and J lost 6 bases, with 18 bases between them. The CDR3 has 15 amino acids. In nucleotides, the CDR3 is TGTGCCAGCAGCTACTACGGGACTTCTAACGCTGAAGCTTTCTTT. Translating it yields CASSYYGTSNAEAFF.

This clonotype was observed a few times. This chain connects TRBV28 to TRBJ2-5; D might be TRBD2 (6 bases). V was clipped by 6 bases and J by 2 bases, with 16 bases between them. Germline assignment: CDR1 MDHEN and CDR2 SYDVKM. This CDR3 spans 15 amino acids. The CDR3 bases are TGTGCCAGCAGCCTGGGGGGTCGGCAACAAGAGACCCAGTACTTC. It is translated as CASSLGGRQQETQYF. The full variable domain, rest sourced from reference TRBV28 and TRBJ2-5, is DVKVTQSSRYLVKRTGEKVFLECVQDMDHENMFWYRQDPGLGLRLIYFSYDVKMKEKGDIPEGYSVSREKKERFSLILESASTNQTSMYLCASSLGGRQQETQYFGPGTRLLVL.

The gene calls are TRBV6-2 or TRBV6-3 and TRBJ2-5; no reliable D call. Germline V gene sequence: CDR1 MNHEY, CDR2 SVGEGT. The ends were cut back, 6 bases at V and 5 bases at J, with 13 bases in the middle. The CDR3 extends over 13 amino acids. CDR3 loop: CASSATRRETQYF. In nucleotides, the CDR3 is TGTGCCAGCAGCGCGACACGCCGGGAGACCCAGTACTTC.

The chain couples TRBV29-1 to TRBJ2-5; possible D gene TRBD1, 6 bases. Germline-derived CDR1 and CDR2 are SQVTM and ANQGSEA. This CDR3 has 13 residues. Trimming left V 4 bases short and J 5 bases short, with 14 bases between. The CDR3 DNA reads as TGCAGCGTTGGGGACACCCCCCGGGAGACCCAGTACTTC. It codes for CSVGDTPRETQYF.

The J gene is TRBJ2-1, the V gene TRBV6-5; 13 bases are shared with TRBD2. Germline V gene sequence: CDR1 MNHEY, CDR2 SVGAGI. The J segment lost 5 bases and the V segment lost 6 bases, leaving 7 bases of the junction unmatched. The CDR3 extends over 16 amino acids. CDR3 sequence: CASRALGLAGNNEQFF. In nucleotides, the CDR3 is TGTGCCAGCAGAGCCCTGGGACTAGCGGGGAACAATGAGCAGTTCTTC.

The V call is TRBV7-2, the J call TRBJ2-7; perhaps TRBD1 as D (5 bases). Trimming stripped 0 bases from V and 2 bases from J, with 14 bases between. Germline V gene lookup returns CDR1 SGHTA and CDR2 FQGNSA. The CDR3 covers 16 residues. The CDR3 reads CASSLARPGWTYEQYF. Written as DNA, the CDR3 is TGTGCCAGCAGCTTAGCGCGGCCAGGGTGGACCTACGAGCAGTACTTC.

This clonotype has more than one count but fewer than ten. The CDR3 DNA follows: TGTGCCAGCAAAGGAGGGGGAAATGAAAAACTGTTTTTT. Encoded protein: CASKGGGNEKLFF. V gene TRBV27 combines with J gene TRBJ1-4; D may be TRBD1 (6 bases). V was shortened by 7 bases and J by 5 bases, with 11 bases between the two germline ends. Germline V gene data show CDR1 as MNHEY and CDR2 as SMNVEV (reference sequence). This CDR3 has 13 residues.

There are a few counts of this clonotype. The chain joins TRBV18 to TRBJ1-6, with D possibly TRBD1 on 5 matching bases. The V end was cut by 3 bases, the J end by 7 bases, with 16 bases between. The germline V gene encodes CDR1 KGHSH and CDR2 LQKENI. This CDR3 is 16 amino acids long. The CDR3 region has the DNA TGTGCCAGCTCACCGTCTATTACCAGGGACAATTCACCCCTCCACTTT. The encoded protein is CASSPSITRDNSPLHF.

A few counts support this clonotype. The J gene is TRBJ2-3, the V gene TRBV7-9; D not resolved. This CDR3 is 18 amino acids long. Germline CDR1 reads SEHNR; CDR2 reads FQNEAQ (reference sequence). Trimming stripped 1 base from V and 0 bases from J, with 17 bases between. The CDR3 DNA is TGTGCCAGCAGCTTAGTCTTCGGGCAAGAAACTAGCACAGATACGCAGTATTTT. As protein: CASSLVFGQETSTDTQYF.

This chain uses TRBV6-1 with TRBJ1-6, with no clear D. The CDR3 runs to 13 residues. V was shortened by 0 bases and J by 7 bases, with 4 bases between the two germline ends. The germline V gene has CDR1 MNHNS and CDR2 SASEGT. The DNA for the CDR3 is TGTGCCAGCAGTGAAGCCCAGAATTCACCCCTCCACTTT. Amino acid sequence: CASSEAQNSPLHF.

This clonotype was counted only a few times. The gene calls are TRBV5-4 and TRBJ2-6; no definite D call. The germline V gene encodes CDR1 SGHNT and CDR2 YYREEE (reference sequence). The CDR3 loop spans 15 amino acids. The V end was cut by 4 bases, the J end by 0 bases, with 8 bases between. CDR3 DNA: TGTGCCAGCAGCCCGACCAGCTCTGGGGCCAACGTCCTGACTTTC. Translating it yields CASSPTSSGANVLTF.

The CDR3 is CASSLDGNEQFF. The CDR3 bases are TGTGCCAGCAGCTTAGACGGCAATGAGCAGTTCTTC. The rearrangement links TRBV5-4 to TRBJ2-1; D gene uncertain. This CDR3 contains 12 residues. The V gene lost 2 bases and the J gene lost 6 bases, with 6 bases spanning the gap. Per germline, CDR1 SGHNT and CDR2 YYREEE (reference sequence).

The rearrangement links TRBV28 to TRBJ1-4, with 9 bases matching TRBD1. Germline V gene sequence: CDR1 MDHEN, CDR2 SYDVKM. This CDR3 has 13 residues. Unmatched junction bases numbered 6, after V lost 8 bases and J lost 8 bases. For the CDR3, the DNA is TGTGCCAGCGCTGACAGGGGGGGGGAAAAACTGTTTTTT. Encoded protein: CASADRGGEKLFF. Complete variable domain (other parts from reference TRBV28 and TRBJ1-4): DVKVTQSSRYLVKRTGEKVFLECVQDMDHENMFWYRQDPGLGLRLIYFSYDVKMKEKGDIPEGYSVSREKKERFSLILESASTNQTSMYLCASADRGGEKLFFGSGTQLSVL.

This rearrangement joins TRBV18 to TRBJ1-5; TRBD1 aligns across 8 bases. The germline V gene encodes CDR1 KGHSH and CDR2 LQKENI. The CDR3 has 14 amino acids. V dropped 5 bases and J dropped 5; count of bases not matched to a gene: 5. The chain's CDR3 is CASSVGTGDQPQHF. For the CDR3, the DNA is TGTGCCAGCTCAGTTGGGACAGGAGATCAGCCCCAGCATTTT. Looking up the rest from reference TRBV18 and TRBJ1-5 gives the full variable domain: NAGVMQNPRHLVRRRGQEARLRCSPMKGHSHVYWYRQLPEEGLKFMVYLQKENIIDESGMPKERFSAEFPKEGPSILRIQQVVRGDSAAYFCASSVGTGDQPQHFGDGTRLSIL.

The chain joins TRBV5-4 to TRBJ2-7; D not certain. This CDR3 has 14 amino acids. Germline CDR1 and CDR2: SGHNT and YYREEE (reference sequence). The V end lost 1 base, the J end lost 2 bases, and 10 bases lay between the germline ends. CDR3 residues: CASSLIHGPYEQYF. In nucleotides, the CDR3 is TGTGCCAGCAGCTTGATCCACGGGCCCTACGAGCAGTACTTC.

The table lists this clonotype with a few counts. The rearrangement joins TRBV4-2 to TRBJ2-5, with D possibly TRBD1 on 5 matching bases. Germline V gene data show CDR1 as LGHNA and CDR2 as YNFKEQ. The CDR3 is 12 amino acids. V was cut by 8 bases and J by 3 bases, with 10 bases left in between. CDR3 sequence (DNA): TGTGCCAGCCGTGGACAAGAAGAGACCCAGTACTTC. Translation gives CASRGQEETQYF.

As regards this clonotype: One base away lies a much larger clone, so this may be a sequencing read error. The rearrangement links TRBV6-5 to TRBJ2-1; 7 bases are shared with TRBD2. The V gene's germline CDR1 is MNHEY and CDR2 SVGAGI. This CDR3 comprises 16 residues. The DNA for the CDR3 is TGTGCCAGCAGTTTGCGGGGCAGCGGGGTTTACAATGAGCAGTCCTTC. Amino acid sequence: CASSLRGSGVYNEQSF.

V usage is TRBV6-1 and J usage is TRBJ2-1; 9 nucleotides match TRBD2. Trimming at V came to 8 bases and at J to 5 bases, leaving 7 bases not matched to a gene. In germline, CDR1 is MNHNS, CDR2 SASEGT. The CDR3 sequence is 14 residues long. This CDR3 reads CASLSGGSNNEQFF. The DNA for the CDR3 is TGTGCCAGCCTGAGCGGGGGGTCAAACAATGAGCAGTTCTTC.

The chain is built from TRBV7-2 and TRBJ1-4; D remains unclear. CDR1 is SGHTA and CDR2 is FQGNSA in the germline V gene. V lost 3 bases to trimming and J lost 0 bases, with 14 bases between them. The CDR3 totals 17 residues. CDR3 bases: TGTGCCAGCAGCTTGACGACGGGATCTGCAACTAATGAAAAACTGTTTTTT. Its translation: CASSLTTGSATNEKLFF. The full variable domain, with the rest looked up from reference TRBV7-2 and TRBJ1-4, is GAGVSQSPSNKVTEKGKDVELRCDPISGHTALYWYRQSLGQGLEFLIYFQGNSAPDKSGLPSDRFSAERTGGSVSTLTIQRTQQEDSAVYLCASSLTTGSATNEKLFFGSGTQLSVL.

This clonotype was detected only a few times. This chain links TRBV7-3 with TRBJ2-1, with 7 positions matching TRBD1. Germline V gene data show CDR1 as SGHTA and CDR2 as FQGTGA. The junction had 3 bases not matched to a gene; V was cut back by 1 base and J by 9 bases. There are 13 residues in the CDR3. The CDR3 spells CASSLSWDSEQFF. The CDR3 nucleotides read TGTGCCAGCAGCTTAAGCTGGGACAGTGAGCAGTTCTTC. The full variable domain, rest sourced from reference TRBV7-3 and TRBJ2-1, is GAGVSQTPSNKVTEKGKYVELRCDPISGHTALYWYRQSLGQGPEFLIYFQGTGAADDSGLPNDRFFAVRPEGSVSTLKIQRTERGDSAVYLCASSLSWDSEQFFGPGTRLTVL.

This chain uses TRBV5-1 with TRBJ2-3; 7 nucleotides match TRBD2. The CDR3 totals 16 residues. With V trimmed by 3 bases and J by 0 bases, 7 bases remained unmatched. Germline V lookup: CDR1 SGHRS, CDR2 YFSETQ. The chain's CDR3 is CASSSGTTLSTDTQYF. The CDR3 DNA sequence: TGCGCCAGCAGCTCCGGGACTACCCTAAGCACAGATACGCAGTATTTT.

This chain links TRBV19 with TRBJ2-5, with D tentatively TRBD1 or TRBD2 (5 bases each). Trimming pared 6 bases from V and 3 bases from J, leaving 14 bases between. Germline-derived CDR1 and CDR2 are LNHDA and SQIVND (reference sequence). This CDR3 is 14 amino acids long. In nucleotides, the CDR3 is TGTGCCAGTAGGGACCGGGACCCGAAAGAGACCCAGTACTTC. This sequence encodes CASRDRDPKETQYF. The variable domain in full, completed from reference TRBV19 and TRBJ2-5, reads DGGITQSPKYLFRKEGQNVTLSCEQNLNHDAMYWYRQDPGQGLRLIYYSQIVNDFQKGDIAEGYSVSREKKESFPLTVTSAQKNPTAFYLCASRDRDPKETQYFGPGTRLLVL.

In its sample, this clonotype was seen a few times. The V and J genes are TRBV7-3 and TRBJ2-1; TRBD2 matches 7 bases. V was clipped by 3 bases and J by 5 bases; unmatched bases: 4. The CDR3 is 14 amino acids. Germline CDR1 reads SGHTA; CDR2 reads FQGTGA. The CDR3 DNA follows: TGTGCCAGCAGCTTTAGCGGGCCTAACAATGAGCAGTTCTTC. Encoded protein: CASSFSGPNNEQFF.

This clonotype was counted at least ten times. The chain is built from TRBV9 and TRBJ1-5; tentative D call: TRBD1 (5 bases). From germline, CDR1 is SGDLS and CDR2 YYNGEE. Trimming removed 1 base from V and 5 bases from J, with 7 bases in between. This CDR3 region has 13 residues. The CDR3 DNA follows: TGTGCCAGCAGCGTATCGGGGGATCAGCCCCAGCATTTT. Translated, it gives CASSVSGDQPQHF.

This clonotype appeared a few times. The chain is built from TRBV18 and TRBJ2-7, with 8 bases matching TRBD1. V shed 2 bases, J shed 3 bases, and the junction held 9 bases outside the gene matches. The CDR3 covers 16 residues. CDR1 and CDR2 from the germline V gene are KGHSH and LQKENI. The CDR3 bases are TGTGCCAGCTCACCAGCCCCCAGGGGGCGCGACTACGAGCAGTACTTC. It translates to CASSPAPRGRDYEQYF.

The chain joins TRBV6-2 or TRBV6-3 to TRBJ2-5; the D gene is possibly TRBD2 (6 bases). V shed 0 bases and J shed 8 bases, with 10 bases lying between them. From germline, CDR1 is MNHEY and CDR2 SVGEGT. The CDR3 runs to 13 residues. The CDR3 coding sequence is TGTGCCAGCAGTTACTCCACGGGGGTAACCCAGTACTTC. Amino acid sequence: CASSYSTGVTQYF.

This clonotype has a single count. This chain links TRBV20-1 with TRBJ2-1, with D perhaps TRBD2 (6 bases). V was cut by 2 bases and J by 7 bases, with 12 bases left in between. Germline CDR1 DFQATT, CDR2 SNEGSKA (reference sequence). CDR3 length equals 13 residues. The chain's CDR3 is CSARYGGANEQFF. In DNA form, the CDR3 reads TGCAGTGCTAGATACGGGGGTGCAAATGAGCAGTTCTTC.